This is a list of T cell receptor beta chains from one sample in a study of beta chain features in type 1 diabetes. This table comes from immunoSEQ multiplex PCR, and its TCRdb copy is limited to in-frame clones, with some not included. The sample includes under 300,000 clones, around 13% of them seen just once. The sequenced sample consisted of naive CD4+ T cells from blood. The source of these receptors is a man younger than 40 with type 1 diabetes. Both conserved end residues are part of each CDR3. A D gene is named only where the DNA matches it firmly. For some rows the clone size is stated as once, few or many, or as a class when expanded; others skip it.

>.|TRBJ1-1|TRBD1|14|TRBV7-2
TGTGCCAGCAGCTTCCGGGACAGTGGTGTTGAAGCTTTCTTT
CASSFRDSGVEAFF
>.|TRBJ1-2|TRBD1|11|TRBV30
TGTGCCAATCCAGGGGGCGATGGCTACACCTTC
CANPGGDGYTF
>.|TRBJ2-3|TRBD1|15|TRBV7-9
TGTGCCAGCAGCTTTACGGCAGGGGGTGGAGATACGCAGTATTTT
CASSFTAGGGDTQYF
>.|TRBJ2-1|.|15|TRBV4-1
TGCGCCAGCAGCCAAGAGGGGACTCAAGGTGGTGAGCAGTTCTTC
CASSQEGTQGGEQFF
>few|TRBJ2-1|.|13|TRBV10-1
TGCGCCAGCAGGCCAGCCGGGTGGGATGAGCAGTTCTTC
CASRPAGWDEQFF
>few|TRBJ2-7|TRBD1|15|TRBV2
TGTGCCAGCAGCGAGGGCCGCCAGGGGGTTCACGAGCAGTACTTC
CASSEGRQGVHEQYF
>few|TRBJ2-1|TRBD2|18|TRBV6-1
TGTGCCAGCAGTGCCCAACTAGCGGGAGGGAGCTCCTACAATGAGCAGTTCTTC
CASSAQLAGGSSYNEQFF
>few|TRBJ1-1|.|12|TRBV29-1
TGCAGCGTTGAGCGAGCGAACACTGAAGCTTTCTTT
CSVERANTEAFF
>.|TRBJ2-3|TRBD2|16|TRBV27
TGTGCCAGCAGGGGGACTAGCGGCCCCCGGGGAGATACGCAGTATTTT
CASRGTSGPRGDTQYF
>.|TRBJ2-2|.|15|TRBV4-1
TGCGCCAGCAGCCAAGAGGCCGGAGTTGCCGGGGAGCTGTTTTTT
CASSQEAGVAGELFF
>few|TRBJ1-2|TRBD1|13|TRBV19
TGTGCCAGTAGACGACAGGGAAGCTATGGCTACACCTTC
CASRRQGSYGYTF
>.|TRBJ2-5|.|14|TRBV9
TGTGCCAGCAGCTTCGGACTACCAGAAGAGACCCAGTACTTC
CASSFGLPEETQYF
>.|TRBJ2-7|TRBD2|15|TRBV6-1
TGTGCCAGCAGGGAGGGACTAGCGGGAGCCTACGAGCAGTACTTC
CASREGLAGAYEQYF
>.|TRBJ2-7|TRBD2|18|TRBV4-2
TGTGCCAGCAGCGAAAGGGACCTTACTAGCGGGAGGGCTCTCGAGCAGTACTTC
CASSERDLTSGRALEQYF
>.|TRBJ2-4|.|14|TRBV30
TGTGCCTGGAGTGACGGGTCCTACCGGAGCATTCAGTACTTC
CAWSDGSYRSIQYF
>.|TRBJ1-5|TRBD1|16|TRBV7-9
TGTGCCAGCAGCCACGGGACAGCTAATAGCAATCAGCCCCAGCATTTT
CASSHGTANSNQPQHF
>few|TRBJ1-2|.|15|TRBV6-1
TGTGCCAGCAGTGAAGCGGAGCGTTTGTGGGATGGCTACACCTTC
CASSEAERLWDGYTF
>.|TRBJ2-6|TRBD1|17|TRBV11-3
TGTGCCAGCAGCTTAGGGCCTACAGGGGCCGGGGCCAACGTCCTGACTTTC
CASSLGPTGAGANVLTF
>.|TRBJ1-5|.|15|TRBV5-1
TGCGCCAGCAGCCCCGAAGGGGGAACTCCGCAGCCCCAGCATTTT
CASSPEGGTPQPQHF
>.|TRBJ2-1|.|11|TRBV5-6
TGTGCCAGCAGCTTGGGGGCGAAGCAGTTCTTC
CASSLGAKQFF
>.|TRBJ1-4|.|14|TRBV6-1
TGTGCCAGCAGTGAAGGGGAGACTAATGAAAAACTGTTTTTT
CASSEGETNEKLFF
>.|TRBJ2-7|TRBD2|13|TRBV28
TGTGCCAGCGACAGCGGGAGGGCCTACGAGCAGTACTTC
CASDSGRAYEQYF
>few|TRBJ2-7|.|11|TRBV29-1
TGCAGCGTTGTATTGGGGCTTGGGCAGTACTTC
CSVVLGLGQYF
>.|TRBJ1-1|.|12|TRBV5-1
TGCGCCAGCAGCCGGGGGGACACTGAAGCTTTCTTT
CASSRGDTEAFF
>few|TRBJ2-1|.|14|TRBV28
TGTGCCAGCACTCCCCATAGGAGCCCACGTAGGTGGTTCTTC
CASTPHRSPRRWFF
>few|TRBJ1-5|.|13|TRBV19
TGTGCCAGTAGGGGGATGGGGAGCCAGCCCCAGCATTTT
CASRGMGSQPQHF
>few|TRBJ2-2|.|13|TRBV6-5
TGTGCCAGCAGACAGACGAACACCGGGGAGCTGTTTTTT
CASRQTNTGELFF
>.|TRBJ2-1|TRBD2|15|TRBV6-5
TGTGCCAGCAGTCTTAGCGGGGGGCCCTACAATGAGCAGTTCTTC
CASSLSGGPYNEQFF
>.|TRBJ2-1|TRBD2|16|TRBV4-1
TGCGCCAGCAGCCAACAAGTAGCGGGAGGGTGGAATGAGCAGTTCTTC
CASSQQVAGGWNEQFF
>.|TRBJ2-7|.|11|TRBV30
TGTGCCTGGACGGGGAACGACGAGCAGTACTTC
CAWTGNDEQYF
>.|TRBJ1-2|TRBD1|15|TRBV5-6
TGTGCCAGCAGCTCAGTCGACAGGGGAGGTTATGGCTACACCTTC
CASSSVDRGGYGYTF
>.|TRBJ1-2|TRBD1|14|TRBV6-5
TGTGCCAGCAGTCCGGACAGGGAGATCTATGGCTACACCTTC
CASSPDREIYGYTF
>.|TRBJ1-1|.|15|TRBV28
TGTGCCAGCAGTTCGCCAAAGGCGGCAAACACTGAAGCTTTCTTT
CASSSPKAANTEAFF
>.|TRBJ2-3|TRBD2|14|TRBV5-4
TGTGCCAGCAGCCCGACTAGCGGCACAGATACGCAGTATTTT
CASSPTSGTDTQYF
>few|TRBJ2-5|.|12|TRBV25-1
TGTGCCAGCAGCGACCCCCTGGCGGCCCAGTACTTC
CASSDPLAAQYF
>.|TRBJ1-2|.|13|TRBV7-9
TGTGCCAGCAGCTTAGAGCCCGTTCGGGGCTACACCTTC
CASSLEPVRGYTF
>few|TRBJ1-1|.|13|TRBV30
TGTGCCTGGAGCATCGGGGTTGTCGCTGAAGCTTTCTTT
CAWSIGVVAEAFF
>few|TRBJ1-2|TRBD1|12|TRBV29-1
TGCAGCGTTCGACGGACAGGGGGTGGCTACACCTTC
CSVRRTGGGYTF
>.|TRBJ2-1|TRBD2|16|TRBV19
TGTGCCAGTAGTATAGGAGCGGGGGGGCCGGGCGATGAGCAGTTCTTC
CASSIGAGGPGDEQFF
>.|TRBJ2-7|TRBD1|11|TRBV29-1
TGCAGCGCAGGGGACAGCTACGAGCAGTACTTC
CSAGDSYEQYF
>.|TRBJ2-2|.|13|TRBV2
TGTGCCAGCAGTGTGGTAGTTGCCGGGGAGCTGTTTTTT
CASSVVVAGELFF
>.|TRBJ2-3|.|16|TRBV28
TGTGCCAGCAGTTTCCCTGGGGCAGCTAGCACAGATACGCAGTATTTT
CASSFPGAASTDTQYF
>few|TRBJ2-1|TRBD2|14|TRBV11-2
TGTGCCAGCAGCACCGGACTAGCGGGGGATGAGCAGTTCTTC
CASSTGLAGDEQFF
>.|TRBJ2-3|.|16|TRBV18
TGTGCCAGCTCACCACAAGAGACAGGAATCACAGATACGCAGTATTTT
CASSPQETGITDTQYF